This entry features one T cell receptor (beta chain) sequence. After removal of 4 bases from V and 8 bases from J, the junction contained 14 bases not matched to a gene. The CDR3 is 17 amino acids. Per the germline V gene, CDR1 is MNHEY and CDR2 is SMNVEV (reference sequence). In the original workflow: Estimated nucleated cell counts came from reference gene primer amplification. The method was immunoSEQ multiplex PCR; TCRdb's version includes in-frame clones alone and lacks a portion of them. D and trimming were read from the DNA, whereas the V and J calls and clone size are those reported in that table. The profile shows approximately 150,000 clones, 80% to 95% of them singletons. This sample is part of a study of blood T cell repertoires in COVID-19. Study as a whole: The United States, Italy and Spain supplied acute and convalescent COVID-19 samples.

The chain employs TRBV27 and TRBJ2-1; the match to TRBD2 covers 10 bases. Sequenced sample: peripheral blood. The receptor was isolated from a woman aged 60-75 years with COVID-19, enrolled during active disease. This CDR3 is CASSSSGGAERQHEQFF. The CDR3 bases are TGTGCCAGCAGTTCCAGCGGGGGGGCCGAAAGACAACATGAGCAGTTCTTC.